One and the same sample provided the 32 T cell receptor beta chains below, sequenced in a study of molecular identifiers for immune sequencing clone quantification. One entry per CDR3 protein, called by TCRdb with MiXCR from the PCR reads. The sample shows about 510,000 distinct CDR3 sequences, 20% to 25% of them seen only once. Sequenced sample: naive CD8+ T cells from blood, with Jurkat cell RNA spiked in. Subset in this sample: FACS-sorted CD8+CD4-CCR7+CD45RA+ naive T cells. The source is a human donor in good health. Some libraries in this study had Jurkat cell RNA spiked in.

The chain joins TRBV29-1 to TRBJ2-1, with D perhaps matching TRBD1 or TRBD2 (5 bases each). The CDR3 sequence is 12 residues long. Trimming took 5 bases from V and 10 from J, leaving 15 bases between them. Germline values: CDR1 SQVTM, CDR2 ANQGSEA. CDR3: CSVRDEAYEQFF. CDR3 nucleotides: TGCAGCGTTCGGGACGAAGCCTACGAGCAGTTCTTC.

The rearrangement links TRBV4-3 to TRBJ2-7; D ambiguous. The germline V and J ends were trimmed by 1 base and 4 bases, with 8 bases remaining between them. The CDR3 is 13 residues long. Germline V gene sequence: CDR1 LGHNA, CDR2 YSLEER. The CDR3 nucleotides are TGCGCCAGCAGCCAAGGTCATGGGTACGAGCAGTACTTC. It is translated as CASSQGHGYEQYF.

The J gene is TRBJ2-5, the V gene TRBV9; no reliable D call. V was pared by 3 bases and J by 11 bases, with 14 bases between. The CDR3 is 12 amino acids. Looked up from germline, CDR1 is SGDLS and CDR2 is YYNGEE. The CDR3 loop is CASSEPGGVQYF. The CDR3 region has the DNA TGTGCCAGCAGCGAGCCGGGCGGCGTTCAGTACTTC.

This clonotype was seen many times. The chain joins TRBV28 to TRBJ2-3; 7 bases line up with TRBD1. The V gene end was trimmed by 5 bases and the J gene end by 3 bases; junction bases not matched to a gene: 5. CDR3 length: 14 residues. CDR1 is MDHEN and CDR2 is SYDVKM in the germline V gene. The CDR3 reads CASSTGDRTDTQYF. CDR3 DNA: TGTGCCAGCAGTACAGGGGATCGGACAGATACGCAGTATTTT.

Ten or more counts support this clonotype. The chain employs TRBV2 and TRBJ1-1, with a weak D call TRBD1 (5 bases). The CDR3 consists of 15 residues. The V end was cut by 1 base, the J end by 3 bases, with 12 bases between. Per the germline V gene, CDR1 is SNHLY and CDR2 is FYNNEI. The CDR3 loop reads CASSEGWQGDTEAFF. As DNA, the CDR3 is TGTGCCAGCAGTGAAGGTTGGCAGGGTGACACTGAAGCTTTCTTT.

The chain joins TRBV10-1 to TRBJ2-1, with D possibly matching TRBD1 (6 bases). The CDR3 sequence is 16 residues long. Germline V CDR1 and CDR2: WNHNN, SYGVQD (reference sequence). The germline V and J ends were trimmed by 0 bases and 0 bases, with 9 bases remaining between them. For the CDR3, the DNA is TGCGCCAGCAGTGAGTCGGGGGCCAGCTCCTACAATGAGCAGTTCTTC. Protein product: CASSESGASSYNEQFF.

J is TRBJ1-1 and V is TRBV4-3, with 7 bases matching TRBD1. This CDR3 has 13 amino acids. The germline V gene has CDR1 LGHNA and CDR2 YSLEER. The V segment lost 2 bases and the J segment 6 bases; nucleotides outside the gene matches: 3. The CDR3 protein is CASSQYRGAEAFF. CDR3 sequence (DNA): TGCGCCAGCAGCCAATACAGGGGTGCTGAAGCTTTCTTT.

In this sample, this clonotype turned up many times. V gene TRBV27 combines with J gene TRBJ2-2, with D unresolved. The V gene lost 3 bases and the J gene lost 2 bases, with 13 bases spanning the gap. The germline V gene has CDR1 MNHEY and CDR2 SMNVEV (reference sequence). CDR3 size: 16 residues. CDR3 coding DNA: TGTGCCAGCAGTTTGATCCAGGCTTCTAACACCGGGGAGCTGTTTTTT. Its translation: CASSLIQASNTGELFF.

This clonotype was counted a few times. The genes are TRBV20-1 and TRBJ1-5; 7 bases match TRBD1. This CDR3 contains 14 residues. Trimming took 4 bases from V and 6 from J; bases not matched to a gene: 9. Germline CDR1 is DFQATT and CDR2 is SNEGSKA (reference sequence). CDR3 protein: CSAIGPGGSQPQHF. The CDR3 DNA is TGCAGTGCTATAGGTCCAGGGGGTAGTCAGCCCCAGCATTTT.

This clonotype showed up just a few times. CDR3 coding DNA: TGTGCCAGCAACGACGAAATCAACACCGGGGAGCTGTTTTTT. Protein product: CASNDEINTGELFF. V is TRBV5-4 and J is TRBJ2-2; D is unclear. Trimming stripped 6 bases from V and 2 bases from J, with 11 bases between. There are 14 residues in the CDR3. CDR1 SGHNT and CDR2 YYREEE come from the germline V gene (reference sequence).

This clonotype showed up many times. The rearrangement links TRBV29-1 to TRBJ2-5; D may be TRBD1 (6 bases). Trimming took 4 bases from V and 1 from J, leaving 13 bases between them. CDR1 SQVTM and CDR2 ANQGSEA come from the germline V gene. The CDR3 loop spans 14 amino acids. CDR3 loop: CSVVWTEFQETQYF. The CDR3 bases are TGCAGCGTTGTTTGGACAGAGTTCCAAGAGACCCAGTACTTC. The entire variable domain, with the rest obtained from reference TRBV29-1 and TRBJ2-5, is as follows: SAVISQKPSRDICQRGTSLTIQCQVDSQVTMMFWYRQQPGQSLTLIATANQGSEATYESGFVIDKFPISRPNLTFSTLTVSNMSPEDSSIYLCSVVWTEFQETQYFGPGTRLLVL.

With respect to this clonotype: A much larger clone sits a single nucleotide away, making a read error possible. The chain recombines TRBV6-5 with TRBJ1-6, with TRBD1 as a possible D gene (5 bases). The CDR3 covers 14 residues. Per the germline V gene, CDR1 is MNHEY and CDR2 is SVGAGI. In nucleotides, the CDR3 is TGTGCCAGCAGTATATCAGGGACCAATTCACTCCTCCACTTT. This encodes CASSISGTNSLLHF.

On this clonotype: One end of the junction does not line up with germline, which may come from a read error. The chain joins TRBV7-3 to TRBJ2-3; D is possibly TRBD2 (6 bases). There are 16 residues in the CDR3. Germline lookup yields CDR1 SGHTA and CDR2 FQGTGA. This chain's CDR3 is CASSPFGSRYTDTRYF. The CDR3 DNA sequence: TGTGCCAGCAGCCCTTTCGGGAGCAGGTACACAGATACGCGGTATTTT.

V usage is TRBV11-3 and J usage is TRBJ2-1; possibly TRBD1 for D (7 bases). Germline CDR1 is SGHNT and CDR2 is YENEEA. The CDR3 runs 15 residues. V was clipped by 5 bases and J by 1 base, with 12 bases between them. This chain's CDR3 is CASSPRGVSYNEQFF. CDR3 coding DNA: TGTGCCAGCAGCCCCAGGGGGGTGTCCTACAATGAGCAGTTCTTC.

This clonotype was seen more than once but under ten times. The chain couples TRBV7-8 to TRBJ1-5; the D gene is possibly TRBD1 (6 bases). This CDR3 is built from 15 residues. Per germline, CDR1 SGHVS and CDR2 FQNEAQ. The V and J ends lost 1 base and 4 bases respectively, with 11 bases between them. The DNA for the CDR3 is TGTGCCAGCAGCTTAGAACAGGGAATAAATCAGCCCCAGCATTTT. It yields the protein CASSLEQGINQPQHF.

About this clonotype itself: This may be a read error: a much more frequent sequence differs by one nucleotide. J is TRBJ2-7 and V is TRBV4-1; D might be TRBD2 (7 bases). The germline gives CDR1 MGHRA, CDR2 YSYEKL. CDR3 length: 17 residues. With 0 bases removed from V and 3 bases from J, the gap between germline ends came to 18 bases. CDR3 in amino acids: CASSQDRGASGYYEQYF. CDR3 DNA sequence: TGCGCCAGCAGCCAAGACCGGGGGGCTAGCGGATACTACGAGCAGTACTTC.

This clonotype showed up just a few times. V is TRBV4-1 and J is TRBJ2-5, with 8 bases identical to TRBD1. The CDR3 is 17 residues long. The germline V gene encodes CDR1 MGHRA and CDR2 YSYEKL. V was clipped by 3 bases and J by 3 bases; unmatched bases: 12. The CDR3 is CASSQGVTGDSKETQYF. CDR3 nucleotide sequence: TGCGCCAGCAGCCAGGGAGTGACAGGGGACTCGAAAGAGACCCAGTACTTC.

This clonotype was observed at least ten times. The V and J genes are TRBV29-1 and TRBJ2-7; no firm D call. The CDR3 is 13 residues long. V was clipped by 6 bases and J by 2 bases, with 14 bases between them. CDR1 is SQVTM and CDR2 is ANQGSEA in the germline V gene. DNA of the CDR3: TGCAGCGTCGTGAGACTGGAAGCCTACGAGCAGTACTTC. Translated, it gives CSVVRLEAYEQYF.

A word on this clonotype: The junction departs from germline at one end; a sequencing error may be responsible. The rearrangement joins TRBV9 to TRBJ2-7; TRBD2 agrees at 7 bases. The CDR3 is 14 amino acids. Looked up from germline, CDR1 is SGDLS and CDR2 is YYNGEE. CDR3 sequence reads: CASSVGVSGYGQYF. CDR3 DNA sequence: TGTGCCAGCAGCGTAGGGGTTAGCGGGTACGGGCAGTACTTC.

This clonotype was seen only a few times. This chain connects TRBV7-6 to TRBJ2-5; 9 bases fit TRBD2. In germline, CDR1 is SGHVS, CDR2 FNYEAQ. The CDR3 length is 16 residues. V shed 1 base, J shed 2 bases, and the junction held 5 bases outside the gene matches. CDR3 residues: CASSLGLAALQETQYF. The CDR3 DNA reads as TGTGCCAGCAGCTTAGGACTAGCGGCCCTTCAAGAGACCCAGTACTTC. Variable domain in full (rest from reference TRBV7-6 and TRBJ2-5): GAGVSQSPRYKVTKRGQDVALRCDPISGHVSLYWYRQALGQGPEFLTYFNYEAQQDKSGLPNDRFSAERPEGSISTLTIQRTEQRDSAMYRCASSLGLAALQETQYFGPGTRLLVL.

Points on this clonotype: A much larger clone sits a single nucleotide away, making a read error possible. The chain is built from TRBV7-9 and TRBJ2-6; 7 nucleotides line up with TRBD1. Germline-derived CDR1 and CDR2 are SEHNR and FQNEAQ (reference sequence). This CDR3 has 18 residues. Written as DNA, the CDR3 is TGTGCCAGCAGACATAACACGGGACAGAGCTCTGGGGCCAACGTCCAGACTTTC. Residues: CASRHNTGQSSGANVQTF.

The chain uses TRBV9 and TRBJ2-7; 7 nucleotides align to TRBD2. Germline assignment: CDR1 SGDLS and CDR2 YYNGEE. The J segment lost 6 bases and the V segment lost 0 bases, leaving 9 bases of the junction unmatched. The CDR3 is made up of 15 amino acids. The CDR3 DNA sequence: TGTGCCAGCAGCGTAGATAGCGGGCAGCAGAGCGAGCAGTACTTC. This gives the protein CASSVDSGQQSEQYF.

This clonotype was detected a few times. The chain employs TRBV20-1 and TRBJ2-7; D is possibly TRBD1 or TRBD2 (5 bases each). This CDR3 is 16 amino acids long. V was shortened by 3 bases and J by 5 bases, with 23 bases between the two germline ends. The germline V gene has CDR1 DFQATT and CDR2 SNEGSKA (reference sequence). CDR3 sequence reads: CSARSSRDGLRDEQYF. CDR3 coding DNA: TGCAGTGCTAGGTCATCCCGGGACGGATTGAGGGACGAGCAGTACTTC.

CDR3 coding DNA: TGTGCCTGGAGTCAACAGCAGAACACTGAAGCTTTCTTT. Protein product: CAWSQQQNTEAFF. V is TRBV30 and J is TRBJ1-1; D unclear. Trimming removed 2 bases at V and 1 base at J, with 8 bases between. The CDR3 is 13 residues long. Germline V gene data show CDR1 as GTSNPN and CDR2 as SVGIG (reference sequence).

The genes are TRBV28 and TRBJ1-1, with D possibly matching TRBD1 (6 bases). The CDR3 is 13 amino acids. CDR1 and CDR2 from the germline V gene are MDHEN and SYDVKM. Trimming took off 10 bases at V and 0 bases at J, with 12 bases between the two ends. CDR3 DNA sequence: TGTGCCACCAGGGACATTTTGAACACTGAAGCTTTCTTT. It codes for CATRDILNTEAFF.

The V gene is TRBV4-3, the J gene TRBJ1-2, with a tentative D call TRBD1 (6 bases). The germline V and J ends were trimmed by 4 bases and 5 bases, with 14 bases remaining between them. The CDR3 has 14 residues. The germline CDR1 and CDR2 sequences are LGHNA and YSLEER. The CDR3 sequence is CASSPAQGMYGYTF. For the CDR3, the DNA is TGCGCCAGCAGCCCAGCTCAGGGGATGTATGGCTACACCTTC.

Regarding this clonotype: A much bigger clone sits one base away, suggesting this may be a read error. The V gene is TRBV9, the J gene TRBJ1-1, with D tentatively TRBD1 (5 bases). V gave up 4 bases and J gave up 6 bases, with 19 bases separating them. The CDR3 extends over 15 amino acids. CDR1 is SGDLS, CDR2 YYNGEE, per germline. CDR3 in amino acids: CASSPNALGLSEAFF. CDR3 DNA: TGTGCCAGCAGCCCTAACGCATTGGGGCTTTCTGAAGCTTTCTTT. Variable domain in full (rest from reference TRBV9 and TRBJ1-1): DSGVTQTPKHLITATGQRVTLRCSPRSGDLSVYWYQQSLDQGLQFLIQYYNGEERAKGNILERFSAQQFPDLHSELNLSSLELGDSALYFCASSPNALGLSEAFFGQGTRLTVV.

This rearrangement joins TRBV28 to TRBJ2-3, with 9 nucleotides matching TRBD2. V lost 7 bases to trimming and J lost 6 bases; unmatched junction nucleotides: 17. CDR1 is MDHEN, CDR2 SYDVKM, per germline. This CDR3 has 17 residues. CDR3 nucleotide sequence: TGTGCCAGCACCCTGGTCTCTAGCGGGACTGGGGTTGATACGCAGTATTTT. This encodes CASTLVSSGTGVDTQYF.

This clonotype was found many times. This chain links TRBV7-6 with TRBJ1-4, with 8 bases that match TRBD1. CDR1 SGHVS and CDR2 FNYEAQ come from the germline V gene. V was pared by 3 bases and J by 8 bases, with 2 bases of the junction left unmatched. CDR3 length equals 13 residues. The CDR3, as DNA: TGTGCCAGCAGCTTTGGGACAGGCGAAAAACTGTTTTTT. Its protein is CASSFGTGEKLFF.

In this sample, this clonotype turned up many times. The gene calls are TRBV7-9 and TRBJ1-4; 7 bases fit TRBD1. The CDR3 covers 13 residues. The germline V gene encodes CDR1 SEHNR and CDR2 FQNEAQ (reference sequence). The junction had 8 bases not matched to a gene; V was cut back by 8 bases and J by 8 bases. The DNA for the CDR3 is TGTGCCAGCCACCAGGGGGACTCCGAAAAACTGTTTTTT. This sequence encodes CASHQGDSEKLFF.

This chain links TRBV6-6 with TRBJ2-1, with D perhaps matching TRBD1 (6 bases). V was trimmed by 4 bases and J by 10 bases, leaving 14 bases between them. Germline-derived CDR1 and CDR2 are MNHNY and SVGAGI (reference sequence). This CDR3 comprises 13 residues. The CDR3 loop is CASSLSPGVEQFF. CDR3 nucleotide sequence: TGTGCCAGCAGTTTGAGCCCAGGGGTCGAGCAGTTCTTC.

Of note for this clonotype: The junction departs from the called germline gene at one end, perhaps through a read error. J is TRBJ1-1 and V is TRBV28; D might be TRBD1 (6 bases). Looked up from germline, CDR1 is MDHEN and CDR2 is SYDVKM. There are 14 residues in the CDR3. The CDR3 bases are TGCGCCAGCAATCAGGACAGCATGGACACTGAAGCTTTCTTT. Translation: CASNQDSMDTEAFF.